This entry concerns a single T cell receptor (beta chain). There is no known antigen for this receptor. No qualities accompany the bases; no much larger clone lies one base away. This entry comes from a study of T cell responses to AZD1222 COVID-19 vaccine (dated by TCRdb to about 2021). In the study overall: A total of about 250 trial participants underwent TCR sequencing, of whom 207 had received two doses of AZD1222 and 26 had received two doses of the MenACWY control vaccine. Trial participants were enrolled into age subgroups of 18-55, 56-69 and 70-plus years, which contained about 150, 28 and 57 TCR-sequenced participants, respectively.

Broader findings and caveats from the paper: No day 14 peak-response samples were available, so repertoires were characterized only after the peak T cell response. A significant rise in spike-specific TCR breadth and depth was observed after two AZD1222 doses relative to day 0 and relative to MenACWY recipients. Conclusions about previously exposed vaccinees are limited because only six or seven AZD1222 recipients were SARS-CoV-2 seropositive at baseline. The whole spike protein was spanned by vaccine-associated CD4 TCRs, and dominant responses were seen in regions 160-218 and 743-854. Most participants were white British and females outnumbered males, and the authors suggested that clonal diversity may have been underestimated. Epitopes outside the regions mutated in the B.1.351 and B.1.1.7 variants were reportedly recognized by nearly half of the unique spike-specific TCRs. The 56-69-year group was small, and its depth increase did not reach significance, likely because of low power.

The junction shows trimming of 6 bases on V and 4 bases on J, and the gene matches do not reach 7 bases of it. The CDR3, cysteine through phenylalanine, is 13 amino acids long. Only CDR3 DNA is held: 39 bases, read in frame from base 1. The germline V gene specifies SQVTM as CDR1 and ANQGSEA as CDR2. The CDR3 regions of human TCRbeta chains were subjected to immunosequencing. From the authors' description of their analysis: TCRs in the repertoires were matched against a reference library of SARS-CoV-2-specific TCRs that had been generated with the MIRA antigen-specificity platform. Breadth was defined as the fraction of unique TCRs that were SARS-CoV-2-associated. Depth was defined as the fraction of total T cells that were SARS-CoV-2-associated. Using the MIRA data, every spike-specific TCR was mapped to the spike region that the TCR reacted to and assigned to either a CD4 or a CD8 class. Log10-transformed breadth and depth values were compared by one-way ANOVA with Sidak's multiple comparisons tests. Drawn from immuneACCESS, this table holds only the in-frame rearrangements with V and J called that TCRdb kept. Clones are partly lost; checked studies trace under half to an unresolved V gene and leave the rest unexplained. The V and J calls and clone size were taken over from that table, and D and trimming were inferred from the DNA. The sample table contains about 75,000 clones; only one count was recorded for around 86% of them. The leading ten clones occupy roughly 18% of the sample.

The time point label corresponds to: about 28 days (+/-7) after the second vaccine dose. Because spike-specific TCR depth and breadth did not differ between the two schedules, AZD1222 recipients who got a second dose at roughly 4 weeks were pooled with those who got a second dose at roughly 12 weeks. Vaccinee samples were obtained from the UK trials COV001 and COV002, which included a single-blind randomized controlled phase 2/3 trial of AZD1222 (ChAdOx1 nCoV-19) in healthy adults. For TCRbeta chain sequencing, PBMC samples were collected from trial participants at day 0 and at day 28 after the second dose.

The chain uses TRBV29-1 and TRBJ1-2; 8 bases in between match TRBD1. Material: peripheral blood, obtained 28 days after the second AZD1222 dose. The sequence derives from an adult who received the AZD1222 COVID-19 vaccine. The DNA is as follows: TGCAGCGTCGAGACAGGGGAGGGCTATGGCTACACCTTC. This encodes CSVETGEGYGYTF. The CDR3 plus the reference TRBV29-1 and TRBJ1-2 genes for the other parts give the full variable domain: SAVISQKPSRDICQRGTSLTIQCQVDSQVTMMFWYRQQPGQSLTLIATANQGSEATYESGFVIDKFPISRPNLTFSTLTVSNMSPEDSSIYLCSVETGEGYGYTFGSGTRLTVV.